The clone carrying this T cell receptor beta chain was observed many times. This entry belongs to a study of T cells in Graves' hyperthyroidism and ophthalmopathy. Amplified regions were TCR beta CDR3 sequences from RNA transcripts. Researchers ran a first-round RT-PCR on the TCR CDR3 using the HTBI primer set. TCRdb re-called the multiplex PCR reads with MiXCR, one entry per CDR3 protein. The sample holds nearly 600,000 distinct CDR3 sequences; about 15% are singletons and the top ten take more than 5%. Germline V gives CDR1 SGHTA, CDR2 FQGNSA. The CDR3 is 13 residues long. Trimming removed 4 bases at V and 0 bases at J, with 6 bases between. First hyperthyroidism diagnosis is when the blood sample was obtained, before any ophthalmopathy symptoms.

J is TRBJ2-5 and V is TRBV7-2, with TRBD2 as a possible D gene (5 bases). The sequencing input was blood. The TCR sequence derives from a woman in her thirties with Graves' hyperthyroidism that later progressed to Graves' ophthalmopathy. The CDR3 reads CASSWEYQETQYF. CDR3 DNA sequence: TGTGCCAGCAGCTGGGAGTACCAAGAGACCCAGTACTTC.